This T cell receptor beta chain comes out of a study of PD-L1 blockade in urothelial cancer. Germline assignment: CDR1 MDHEN and CDR2 SYDVKM. There are 14 residues in the CDR3. The ends lost 6 bases at V and 4 bases at J; junction bases unmatched: 7. Sequencing used immunoSEQ multiplex PCR; TCRdb keeps in-frame clones, though not all of them. The sample yields 50,000 or so clones, 70% to 90% seen once. This clone has a handful of counts. As yet, its antigen is unknown. Overall study findings and caveats: Below-median blood TCR clonality before treatment forecast better survival. Larger 3-week expansion of tumor-associated blood clones was seen in durable-benefit patients.

The V call is TRBV28, the J call TRBJ2-7; 9 bases align to TRBD2. This TCR was recovered from a man in his fifties or sixties with urothelial cancer. The sequencing here drew on PBMCs, taken around atezolizumab (anti-PD-L1) treatment. The CDR3: CASRFGGGAYEQYF. For the CDR3, the DNA is TGTGCCAGCAGGTTTGGCGGGGGGGCTTACGAGCAGTACTTC.